The TCR beta chain described here comes from a study of control samples from healthy donors and cancer patients. CDR1 SGHAT and CDR2 FQNNGV come from the germline V gene. With 5 bases removed from V and 0 bases from J, the gap between germline ends came to 14 bases. This CDR3 has 15 residues. Some clones are missing from TCRdb's copy, which holds only in-frame ones; the method was immunoSEQ multiplex PCR. The table lists around 150,000 clones, over 85% of them singletons. The receptor's source is a man aged 25 to 40 in good health. The sample was blood. V usage is TRBV11-2 and J usage is TRBJ2-7; D perhaps matches TRBD2 (6 bases). The CDR3 DNA reads as TGTGCCAGCAGCCCGAGGGGACTGAGCTCCTACGAGCAGTACTTC. This translates into CASSPRGLSSYEQYF.